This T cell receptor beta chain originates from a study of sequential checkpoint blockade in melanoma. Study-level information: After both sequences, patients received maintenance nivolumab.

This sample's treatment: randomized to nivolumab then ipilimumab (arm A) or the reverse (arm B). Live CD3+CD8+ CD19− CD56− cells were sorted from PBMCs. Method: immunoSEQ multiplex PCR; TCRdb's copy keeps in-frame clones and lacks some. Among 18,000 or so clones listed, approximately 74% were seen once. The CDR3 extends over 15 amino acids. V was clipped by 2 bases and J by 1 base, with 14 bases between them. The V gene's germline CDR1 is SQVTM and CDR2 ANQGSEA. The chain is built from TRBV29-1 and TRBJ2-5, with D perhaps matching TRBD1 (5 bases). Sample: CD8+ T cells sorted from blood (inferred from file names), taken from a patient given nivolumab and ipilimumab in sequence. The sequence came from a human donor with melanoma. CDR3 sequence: CSVELRAPFQETQYF. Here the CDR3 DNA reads TGCAGCGTTGAACTCAGGGCCCCTTTCCAAGAGACCCAGTACTTC.